The T cell receptor beta chain under discussion was sequenced for a study of blood T cell repertoires in COVID-19. Study information: COVID-19 samples from acute and convalescent phases originated in the United States, Italy and Spain. Sample material is recorded as cDNA or gDNA derived from T cells, B-cell-depleted T cells, or PBMCs.

In the original processing: Quantification of nucleated cells was approximated via reference gene primer amplification. TCRdb's table, derived via immunoSEQ multiplex PCR, lists solely in-frame clones and lacks some. That table gives V, J and clone size, and the DNA gave D and trimming. This table holds tens of thousands of clones, around four fifths found once. The ends were cut back, 4 bases at V and 6 bases at J, with 9 bases in the middle. Germline CDR1 reads LGHDT; CDR2 reads YNNKEL (reference sequence). This CDR3 spans 12 amino acids. V and J are TRBV3-1 (or the pseudogene TRBV3-2) and TRBJ1-1; no firm D call. This TCR was recovered from a human donor in a cohort sampled during active COVID-19. Sequences were obtained from peripheral blood. In DNA form, the CDR3 reads TGTGCCAGCAGCCCCGGGCGGGCTGAAGCTTTCTTT. Translation: CASSPGRAEAFF.